This T cell receptor (beta chain) originates from a study of T-cell reconstitution after alpha-beta-depleted transplantation in children. This clonotype has a single count. TCRbeta library construction was performed incorporating unique molecular identifiers. From the PCR reads, TCRdb called clonotypes with MiXCR, one entry per CDR3 protein. Among about a million distinct CDR3 sequences listed, about 29% were seen once. V was trimmed by 6 bases and J by 4 bases, leaving 16 bases between them. The germline V gene has CDR1 SNHLY and CDR2 FYNNEI. This CDR3 contains 15 residues. V and J are TRBV2 and TRBJ2-1; the D call may be TRBD1 or TRBD2 (6 bases each). This sequence was found in a boy under two years old who had a stem cell transplant for SCID, so the T cells may come from the graft donor. Specimen: PBMCs, mostly from graft donor cells, collected 360 days after TCRalphabeta/CD19-depleted stem cell transplant. In DNA, the CDR3 is TGTGCCAGCAGCGAGACAGGAGGGATGTACAATGAGCAGTTCTTC. It is translated as CASSETGGMYNEQFF. The variable domain in full, with the rest retrieved from reference TRBV2 and TRBJ2-1, is EPEVTQTPSHQVTQMGQEVILRCVPISNHLYFYWYRQILGQKVEFLVSFYNNEISEKSEIFDDQFSVERPDGSNFTLKIRSTKLEDSAMYFCASSETGGMYNEQFFGPGTRLTVL.